These T cell receptor beta chains were read from a single sample in a study of beta chain features in type 1 diabetes. Produced via immunoSEQ multiplex PCR; TCRdb's table is partial and in-frame only. The sample carries about half a million clones, roughly 10% recorded once. Sample: naive CD4+ T cells from blood. Receptors originate from a woman aged 18-30 years in good health. CDR3s include the opening cysteine and the closing phenylalanine or tryptophan. D genes are given only for firm matches. Size values are once, few and many counts, or a class for expanded clones, and some rows have none.

J,size,V,D,length,CDR3,DNA
TRBJ1-1,few,TRBV7-9,.,13,CASSPTGNTEAFF,TGTGCCAGCAGCCCCACAGGGAACACTGAAGCTTTCTTT
TRBJ2-5,.,TRBV19,.,14,CASSWASSQETQYF,TGTGCCAGTAGTTGGGCTAGCAGCCAAGAGACCCAGTACTTC
TRBJ2-6,.,TRBV18,.,15,CASSPEWLGANVLTF,TGTGCCAGCTCACCCGAGTGGCTCGGGGCCAACGTCCTGACTTTC
TRBJ1-3,few,TRBV5-1,.,16,CASSLDSFNSGNTIYF,TGCGCCAGCAGCTTGGATTCTTTCAACTCTGGAAACACCATATATTTT
TRBJ2-7,many,TRBV7-8,.,11,CASSLADQQYF,TGTGCCAGCAGCTTAGCTGATCAGCAGTACTTC
TRBJ2-1,.,TRBV7-2,.,15,CASSLGSESYNEQFF,TGTGCCAGCAGCTTAGGATCGGAGTCCTACAATGAGCAGTTCTTC
TRBJ2-4,.,TRBV6-5,.,15,CASSYGRGAKNIQYF,TGTGCCAGCAGTTACGGGAGGGGGGCCAAAAACATTCAGTACTTC
TRBJ2-4,few,TRBV16,TRBD1,17,CASSQPGTGLAKNIQYF,TGTGCCAGCAGCCAGCCCGGGACAGGGCTAGCCAAAAACATTCAGTACTTC
TRBJ1-2,.,TRBV7-2,.,13,CASSLAAVYGYTF,TGTGCCAGCAGCTTAGCTGCTGTCTATGGCTACACCTTC
TRBJ2-3,few,TRBV27,.,16,CASSVWGTANSNTQYF,TGTGCCAGCAGTGTCTGGGGGACTGCGAACAGCAATACGCAGTATTTT
TRBJ1-3,.,TRBV30,TRBD1,14,CAWRVTGAGNTIYF,TGTGCCTGGAGAGTAACAGGGGCTGGAAACACCATATATTTT
TRBJ1-2,few,TRBV7-9,TRBD1,15,CASSSRQGEVRGYTF,TGTGCCAGCAGCAGTCGACAGGGGGAAGTTAGGGGCTACACCTTC
TRBJ2-3,few,TRBV7-2,TRBD1,15,CASRPRGPSTDTQYF,TGTGCCAGCAGACCCAGGGGGCCAAGCACAGATACGCAGTATTTT
TRBJ1-5,few,TRBV19,.,13,CASSRGLTQPQHF,TGTGCCAGCTCACGAGGGTTAACTCAGCCCCAGCATTTT
TRBJ2-3,few,TRBV29-1,TRBD2,15,CSALRGRGGLDTQYF,TGCAGCGCCCTGAGGGGGCGGGGGGGCCTCGATACGCAGTATTTT
TRBJ2-7,.,TRBV14,TRBD2,16,CASSPSRWRERYEQYF,TGTGCCAGCAGCCCTTCACGCTGGCGGGAGAGGTACGAGCAGTACTTC
TRBJ1-1,.,TRBV4-1,.,13,CASSQAAGVGAFF,TGCGCCAGCAGCCAAGCCGCAGGGGTTGGAGCTTTCTTT
TRBJ2-4,few,TRBV4-1,.,15,CASSQGEYPKNIQYF,TGCGCCAGCAGCCAAGGGGAGTATCCCAAAAACATTCAGTACTTC
TRBJ2-5,few,TRBV10-3,TRBD1,14,CAISPGQLPETQYF,TGTGCCATCAGCCCGGGACAGCTTCCCGAGACCCAGTACTTC
TRBJ2-5,few,TRBV28,TRBD1,15,CASTTDRGPKETQYF,TGTGCCAGCACTACTGACAGGGGCCCAAAAGAGACCCAGTACTTC
TRBJ1-5,few,TRBV29-1,.,14,CSVGLSGGNQPQHF,TGCAGCGTTGGACTTTCGGGGGGCAATCAGCCCCAGCATTTT
TRBJ2-3,few,TRBV29-1,.,14,CSVDGFVSLDTQYF,TGCAGCGTTGATGGGTTTGTTTCGTTGGATACGCAGTATTTT
TRBJ1-1,few,TRBV10-3,.,13,CAIKGTPNTEAFF,TGTGCCATCAAAGGGACTCCGAACACTGAAGCTTTCTTT
TRBJ2-3,many,TRBV29-1,.,12,CSVSGVTDTQYF,TGCAGCGTCTCAGGGGTAACAGATACGCAGTATTTT
TRBJ2-1,.,TRBV19,TRBD1,14,CASSITGGIYEQFF,TGTGCCAGTAGTATTACAGGGGGTATTTATGAGCAGTTCTTC
TRBJ2-3,.,TRBV7-2,TRBD2,16,CASSRTSGRAGDTQYF,TGTGCCAGCAGCCGGACTAGCGGGAGGGCGGGAGATACGCAGTATTTT
TRBJ2-2,.,TRBV9,.,14,CASSVVGYTGELFF,TGTGCCAGCAGCGTAGTCGGCTACACCGGGGAGCTGTTTTTT